This TCR beta chain was recorded in a study of shared clonotypes between healthy human individuals. Study summary: Each donor contributed plates that comprised three CD4 naive, three CD4 memory, two CD8 naive and one CD8 memory.

The repertoire was sequenced with immunoSEQ multiplex PCR; TCRdb's copy has only in-frame clones and lacks some. The sample has some 1.5 million clones; 95% to 99% are singletons. The length of the CDR3 is 13 residues. V was trimmed by 5 bases and J by 3 bases, leaving 11 bases between them. Germline V gene sequence: CDR1 SGHTA, CDR2 FQGNSA. This chain joins TRBV7-2 and TRBJ2-7; D ambiguous. The sample comprised naive CD4+ T cells sorted from blood. Described subset: CD45RA+ positively selected. The source is a man aged 30 to 45 in good health. The chain's CDR3 is CASSQGPGYEQYF. The CDR3 bases are TGTGCCAGCAGCCAAGGGCCCGGCTACGAGCAGTACTTC.